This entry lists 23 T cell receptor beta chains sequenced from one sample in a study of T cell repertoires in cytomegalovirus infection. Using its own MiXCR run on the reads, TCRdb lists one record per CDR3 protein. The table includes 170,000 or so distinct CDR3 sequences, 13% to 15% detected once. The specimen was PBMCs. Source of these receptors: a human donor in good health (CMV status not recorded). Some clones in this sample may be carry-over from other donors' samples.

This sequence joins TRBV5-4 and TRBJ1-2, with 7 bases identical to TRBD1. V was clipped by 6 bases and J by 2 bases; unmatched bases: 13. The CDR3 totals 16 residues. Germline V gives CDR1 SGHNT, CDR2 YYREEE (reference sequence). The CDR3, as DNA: TGTGCCAGCATCCGGACAGGAGCAGATCCAAACTATGGCTACACCTTC. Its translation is CASIRTGADPNYGYTF.

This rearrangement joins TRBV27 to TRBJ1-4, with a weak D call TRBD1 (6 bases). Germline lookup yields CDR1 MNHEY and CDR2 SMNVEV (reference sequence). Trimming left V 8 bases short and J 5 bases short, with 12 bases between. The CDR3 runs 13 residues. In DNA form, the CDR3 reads TGTGCCAGCGGGGGCGGGTCAAATGAAAAACTGTTTTTT. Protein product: CASGGGSNEKLFF.

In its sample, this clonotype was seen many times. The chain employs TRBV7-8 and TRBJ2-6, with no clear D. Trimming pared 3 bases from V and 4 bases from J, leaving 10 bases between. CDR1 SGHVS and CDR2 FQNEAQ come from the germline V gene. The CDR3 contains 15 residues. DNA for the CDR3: TGTGCCAGCAGCTTTACCGGGTCCGGGGCCAACGTCCTGACTTTC. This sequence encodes CASSFTGSGANVLTF. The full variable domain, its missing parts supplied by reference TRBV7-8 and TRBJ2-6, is GAGVSQSPRYKVAKRGQDVALRCDPISGHVSLFWYQQALGQGPEFLTYFQNEAQLDKSGLPSDRFFAERPEGSVSTLKIQRTQQEDSAVYLCASSFTGSGANVLTFGAGSRLTVL.

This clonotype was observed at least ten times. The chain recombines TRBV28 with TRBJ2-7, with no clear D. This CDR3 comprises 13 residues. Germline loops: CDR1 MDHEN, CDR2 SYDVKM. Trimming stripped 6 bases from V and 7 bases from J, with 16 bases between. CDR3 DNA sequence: TGTGCCAGCAGGAAACGGGCAGCGTGGGAGCAGTACTTC. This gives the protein CASRKRAAWEQYF.

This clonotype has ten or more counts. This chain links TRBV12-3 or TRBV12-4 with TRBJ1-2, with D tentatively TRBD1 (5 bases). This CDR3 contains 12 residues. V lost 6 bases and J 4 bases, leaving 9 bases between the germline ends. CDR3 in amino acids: CASSSGTYGYTF. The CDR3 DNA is TGTGCCAGCAGCTCAGGGACCTATGGCTACACCTTC.

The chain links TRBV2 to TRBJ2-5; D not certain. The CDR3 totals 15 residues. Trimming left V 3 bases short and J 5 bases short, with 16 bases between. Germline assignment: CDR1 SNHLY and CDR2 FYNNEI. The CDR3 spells CASSDPVLNRETQYF. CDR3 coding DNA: TGTGCCAGCAGTGATCCGGTTTTGAATCGGGAGACCCAGTACTTC.

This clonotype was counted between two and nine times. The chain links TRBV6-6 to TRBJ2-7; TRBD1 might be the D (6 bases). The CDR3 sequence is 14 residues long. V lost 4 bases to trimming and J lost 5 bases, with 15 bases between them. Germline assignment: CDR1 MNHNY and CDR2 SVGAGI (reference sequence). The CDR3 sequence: CASSSSRDTHEQYF. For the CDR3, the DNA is TGTGCCAGCAGTTCTTCCAGGGACACCCACGAGCAGTACTTC.

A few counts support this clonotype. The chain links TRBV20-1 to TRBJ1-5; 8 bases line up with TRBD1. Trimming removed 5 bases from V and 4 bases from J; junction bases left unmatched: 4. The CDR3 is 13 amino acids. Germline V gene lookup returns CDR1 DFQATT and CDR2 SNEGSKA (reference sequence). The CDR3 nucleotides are TGCAGTGCTTTGGACAGGGAAAATCAGCCCCAGCATTTT. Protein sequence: CSALDRENQPQHF.

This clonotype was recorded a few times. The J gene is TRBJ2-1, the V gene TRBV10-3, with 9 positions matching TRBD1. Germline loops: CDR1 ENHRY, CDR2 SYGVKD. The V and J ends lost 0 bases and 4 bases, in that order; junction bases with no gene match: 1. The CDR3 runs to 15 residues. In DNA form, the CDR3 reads TGTGCCATCAGTGAGTCGGGACAGGGTTACAATGAGCAGTTCTTC. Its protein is CAISESGQGYNEQFF.

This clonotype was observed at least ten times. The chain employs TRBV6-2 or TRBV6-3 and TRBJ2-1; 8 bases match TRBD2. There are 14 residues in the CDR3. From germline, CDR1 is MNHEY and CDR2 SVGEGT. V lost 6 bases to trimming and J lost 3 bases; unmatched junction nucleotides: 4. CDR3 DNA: TGTGCCAGCAGCCCCGGGGGGGGCTACAATGAGCAGTTCTTC. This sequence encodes CASSPGGGYNEQFF.

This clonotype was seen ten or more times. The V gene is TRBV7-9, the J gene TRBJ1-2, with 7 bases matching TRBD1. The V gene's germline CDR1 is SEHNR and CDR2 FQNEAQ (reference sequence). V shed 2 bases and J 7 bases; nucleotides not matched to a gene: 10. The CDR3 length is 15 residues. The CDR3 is CASSLRTGETSGYTF. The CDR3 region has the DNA TGTGCCAGCAGCTTAAGAACAGGGGAGACTTCTGGCTACACCTTC.

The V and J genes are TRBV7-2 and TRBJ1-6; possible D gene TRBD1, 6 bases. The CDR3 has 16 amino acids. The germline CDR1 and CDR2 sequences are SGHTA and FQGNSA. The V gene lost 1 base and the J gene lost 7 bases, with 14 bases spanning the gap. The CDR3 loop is CASSLDKGVMNSPLHF. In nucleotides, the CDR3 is TGTGCCAGCAGCTTAGATAAGGGGGTAATGAATTCACCCCTCCACTTT.

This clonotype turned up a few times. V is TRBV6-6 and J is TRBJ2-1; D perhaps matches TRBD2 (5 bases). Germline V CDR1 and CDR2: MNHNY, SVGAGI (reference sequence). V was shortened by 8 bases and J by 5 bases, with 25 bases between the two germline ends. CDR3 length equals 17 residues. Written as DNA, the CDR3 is TGTGCCAGCGACACCGTTTCCTGGGAGCGGCGAAACAATGAGCAGTTCTTC. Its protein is CASDTVSWERRNNEQFF.

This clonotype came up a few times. The CDR3 loop is CASSLSSITDTQYF. CDR3 bases: TGTGCCAGCAGTTTGTCGTCAATCACAGATACGCAGTATTTT. The chain has TRBV28 and TRBJ2-3; D remains ambiguous. This CDR3 contains 14 residues. Germline loops: CDR1 MDHEN, CDR2 SYDVKM. Trimming left V 3 bases short and J 2 bases short, with 9 bases between.

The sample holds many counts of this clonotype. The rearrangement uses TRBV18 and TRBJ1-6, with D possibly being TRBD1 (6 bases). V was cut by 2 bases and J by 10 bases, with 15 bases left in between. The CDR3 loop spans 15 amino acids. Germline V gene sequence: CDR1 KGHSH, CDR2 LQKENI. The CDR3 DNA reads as TGTGCCAGCTCACCAATTCCAGGGGAGGGATCACCCCTCCACTTT. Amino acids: CASSPIPGEGSPLHF.

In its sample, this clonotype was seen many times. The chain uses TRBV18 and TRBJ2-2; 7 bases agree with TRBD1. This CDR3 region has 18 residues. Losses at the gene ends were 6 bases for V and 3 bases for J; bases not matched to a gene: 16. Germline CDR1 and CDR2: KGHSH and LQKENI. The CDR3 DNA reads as TGTGCCAGCTCTCCGAGGCTCAGGGGGAACGTGGACACCGGGGAGCTGTTTTTT. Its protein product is CASSPRLRGNVDTGELFF.

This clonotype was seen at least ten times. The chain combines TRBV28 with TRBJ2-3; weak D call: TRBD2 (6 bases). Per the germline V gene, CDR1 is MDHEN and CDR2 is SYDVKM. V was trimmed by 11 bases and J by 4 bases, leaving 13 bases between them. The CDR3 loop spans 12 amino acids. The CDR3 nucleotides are TGTGCCGTCCGGGAGAACGCAGATACGCAGTATTTT. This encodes CAVRENADTQYF.

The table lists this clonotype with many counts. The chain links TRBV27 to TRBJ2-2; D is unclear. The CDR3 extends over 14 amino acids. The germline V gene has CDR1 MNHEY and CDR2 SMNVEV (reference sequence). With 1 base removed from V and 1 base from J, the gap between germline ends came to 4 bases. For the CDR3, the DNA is TGTGCCAGCAGTTTATACAGGAACACCGGGGAGCTGTTTTTT. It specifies CASSLYRNTGELFF.

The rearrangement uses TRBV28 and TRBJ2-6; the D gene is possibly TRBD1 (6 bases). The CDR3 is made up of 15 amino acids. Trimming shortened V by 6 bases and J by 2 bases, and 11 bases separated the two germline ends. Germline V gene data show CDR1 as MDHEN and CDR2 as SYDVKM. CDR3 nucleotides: TGTGCCAGCAGAAGCAACAGGGCTGGGGCCAACGTCCTGACTTTC. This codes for CASRSNRAGANVLTF. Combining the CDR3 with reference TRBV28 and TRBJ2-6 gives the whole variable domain DVKVTQSSRYLVKRTGEKVFLECVQDMDHENMFWYRQDPGLGLRLIYFSYDVKMKEKGDIPEGYSVSREKKERFSLILESASTNQTSMYLCASRSNRAGANVLTFGAGSRLTVL.

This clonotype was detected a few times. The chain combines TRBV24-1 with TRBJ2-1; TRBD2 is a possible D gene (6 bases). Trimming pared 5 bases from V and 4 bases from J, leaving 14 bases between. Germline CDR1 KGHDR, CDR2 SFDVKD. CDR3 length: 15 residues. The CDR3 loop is CATSATGGGYNEQFF. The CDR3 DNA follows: TGTGCCACCAGTGCCACCGGGGGAGGATACAATGAGCAGTTCTTC.

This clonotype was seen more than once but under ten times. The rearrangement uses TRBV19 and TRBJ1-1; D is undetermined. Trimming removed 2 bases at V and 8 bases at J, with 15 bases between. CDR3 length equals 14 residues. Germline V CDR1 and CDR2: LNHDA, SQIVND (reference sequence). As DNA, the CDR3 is TGTGCCAGTAGTATAAACCCGGCAGGAGGAGAAGCTTTCTTT. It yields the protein CASSINPAGGEAFF.

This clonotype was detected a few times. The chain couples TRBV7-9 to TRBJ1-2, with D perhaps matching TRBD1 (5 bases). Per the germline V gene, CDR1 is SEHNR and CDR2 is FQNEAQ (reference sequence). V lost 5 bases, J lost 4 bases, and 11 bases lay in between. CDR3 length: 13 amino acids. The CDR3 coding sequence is TGTGCCAGCAGCGTCCGGGACGGCTATGGCTACACCTTC. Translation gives CASSVRDGYGYTF.

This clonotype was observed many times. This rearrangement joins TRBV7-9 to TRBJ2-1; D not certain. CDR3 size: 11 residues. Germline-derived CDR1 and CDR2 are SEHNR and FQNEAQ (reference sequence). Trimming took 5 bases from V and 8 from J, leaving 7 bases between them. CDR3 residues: CASSTTDEQFF. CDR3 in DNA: TGTGCCAGCAGCACTACCGATGAGCAGTTCTTC.